Listed below are T cell receptor beta chains from one sample, sequenced in a study of T cells in localized non-small cell lung cancer. Repertoires were generated with immunoSEQ multiplex PCR, while TCRdb's copy carries only in-frame clones and drops some. Among fewer than 15,000 clones listed, about four fifths were seen once. The material was peripheral blood, obtained before any cancer treatment. The receptors shown here come from a male donor at least 60 years old with stage I squamous cell lung carcinoma. Each CDR3 is given without its conserved first and last residue.

v_call	j_call	cdr3_aa
TRBV5-6	TRBJ2-3	ASSSSSSTDTQY
TRBV5-4	TRBJ2-1	ASSSGKLGHNEQF
TRBV30	TRBJ2-1	AVGFWEDEQF
TRBV5-1	TRBJ1-2	ASSFGLGGRSGYGYT
TRBV7-8	TRBJ1-2	ASSDRVNYGYT
TRBV5-1	TRBJ2-2	ASTNWGLRETNTGELF
TRBV2	TRBJ1-4	ASSDGTSEKLF
TRBV12-5	TRBJ2-1	ASGSYPSGTGGDLEQF
TRBV4-1	TRBJ1-3	ASSPSGQVNTIY
TRBV7-3	TRBJ2-1	ASSLLPGTSGRGNEQF
TRBV6-5	TRBJ1-1	ASSPSNGEAF
TRBV7-8	TRBJ2-7	ASSLAIGYEQY
TRBV5-6	TRBJ2-5	ASSVRGETQY
TRBV30	TRBJ2-5	AWSMGRGGQETQY
TRBV30	TRBJ2-7	AWTHEGEQY
TRBV20-1	TRBJ2-1	SATAYNEQF
TRBV5-6	TRBJ1-2	ASSLEGVGGYT
TRBV20-1	TRBJ2-1	SASKNNEQF
TRBV7-3	TRBJ2-2	ASSLLPTITSTGELF
TRBV29-1	TRBJ2-7	SVESRGGSSYEQY
TRBV5-6	TRBJ2-7	ASSLWDRGRGLSYEQY
TRBV2	TRBJ2-5	ASSPTTSQETQY
TRBV7-9	TRBJ2-7	ASSLGTGYSEQY
TRBV6-1	TRBJ2-3	ASSELGGTTDTQY
TRBV4-1	TRBJ1-2	ASSQGKTGTYGYT
TRBV28	TRBJ2-2	ASSRGGATGELF
TRBV7-3	TRBJ2-5	ASSLTGPDRGRQETQY
TRBV30	TRBJ2-7	AWSVGGYEQY
TRBV5-1	TRBJ2-1	ASSLVRGAGAGDEQF
TRBV28	TRBJ1-5	ASRPGQYNQPQH
TRBV28	TRBJ1-5	ASSLPLDGDQPQH
TRBV25-1	TRBJ1-2	ASSEGGTSNYGYT
TRBV30	TRBJ1-2	AWSEGRDYGYT
TRBV11-2	TRBJ2-1	ASSSGQGPYNEQF
TRBV4-2	TRBJ2-4	ASSQDPSGTRGGRNIQY
TRBV5-5	TRBJ2-1	ASSLPSHEQF
TRBV7-8	TRBJ1-5	ASSLGGGNQPQH
TRBV5-1	TRBJ2-7	ASSGTGGPYEQY
TRBV7-8	TRBJ2-1	ASSLRVAEGRQF